Described below is a single TCR beta chain sequence and its context. TCRdb's table, derived via immunoSEQ multiplex PCR, lists solely in-frame clones and lacks some. The data show about 100,000 clones, 85% to 95% seen once. V was trimmed by 7 bases and J by 4 bases, leaving 14 bases between them. CDR3 length: 14 amino acids. Germline CDR1 is LNHDA and CDR2 is SQIVND (reference sequence). This entry is derived from a study of T cell changes during pregnancy in multiple sclerosis. The receptor was isolated from a female donor with multiple sclerosis, enrolled in a pregnancy study. The sample consisted of peripheral blood, taken before pregnancy. The chain couples TRBV19 to TRBJ1-5; the D gene is possibly TRBD1 (6 bases). The CDR3 sequence is CASKGGTANQPQHF. The CDR3 bases are TGTGCCAGTAAGGGGGGGACGGCTAATCAGCCCCAGCATTTT.